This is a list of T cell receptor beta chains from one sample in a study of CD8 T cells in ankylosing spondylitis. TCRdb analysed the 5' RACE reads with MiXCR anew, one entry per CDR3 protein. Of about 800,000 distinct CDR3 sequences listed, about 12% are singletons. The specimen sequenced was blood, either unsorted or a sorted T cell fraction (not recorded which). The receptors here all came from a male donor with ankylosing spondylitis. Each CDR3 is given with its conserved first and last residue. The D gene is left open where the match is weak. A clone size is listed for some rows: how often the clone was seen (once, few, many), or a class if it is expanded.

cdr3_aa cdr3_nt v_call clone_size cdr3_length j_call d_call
CASSRTPNQPQHF TGTGCCAGCAGCCGGACACCCAATCAGCCCCAGCATTTT TRBV27 - 13 TRBJ1-5 -
CSARPGTATYEQYF TGCAGTGCCCGCCCGGGGACAGCCACCTACGAGCAGTACTTC TRBV20-1 - 14 TRBJ2-7 TRBD1
CSASPGRGTDTQYF TGCAGTGCTAGCCCCGGACGTGGGACAGATACGCAGTATTTT TRBV20-1 - 14 TRBJ2-3 -
CASSVGGGPLHF TGTGCCAGCAGCGTAGGAGGGGGGCCCCTCCACTTT TRBV9 - 12 TRBJ1-6 -
CASRATSLAYEQYF TGCGCCAGCAGAGCGACTAGCCTCGCCTACGAGCAGTACTTC TRBV5-1 many 14 TRBJ2-7 TRBD2
CASTGQYNQPQHF TGTGCCAGCACGGGACAGTATAATCAGCCCCAGCATTTT TRBV12-3/TRBV12-4 few 13 TRBJ1-5 TRBD1
CASSYPGLSYEQYF TGTGCCAGCAGTTACCCGGGACTCTCCTACGAGCAGTACTTC TRBV6-5 - 14 TRBJ2-7 -
CASSEDPLGNTIYF TGTGCCAGCAGCGAGGACCCCCTCGGAAACACCATATATTTT TRBV9 - 14 TRBJ1-3 -
CASSLRGQIVWNTEAFF TGTGCCAGCAGCTTACGGGGCCAAATTGTTTGGAACACTGAAGCTTTCTTT TRBV7-8 - 17 TRBJ1-1 -
CASSLGLAMGTGELFF TGTGCCAGCAGCTTGGGACTAGCAATGGGGACCGGGGAGCTGTTTTTT TRBV7-2 - 16 TRBJ2-2 TRBD2
CASSTAPSYNEQFF TGCGCCAGCAGCACGGCTCCCTCCTACAATGAGCAGTTCTTC TRBV5-1 many 14 TRBJ2-1 -
CASSLQGPANTGELFF TGTGCCAGCAGCCTACAGGGGCCAGCGAACACCGGGGAGCTGTTTTTT TRBV7-2 - 16 TRBJ2-2 TRBD1
CASSTSSGLQPQHF TGTGCCAGCAGCACATCTTCAGGGTTACAGCCCCAGCATTTT TRBV7-2 - 14 TRBJ1-5 -
CSAMISGTGRYGYTF TGCAGTGCTATGATCTCCGGGACAGGGAGGTACGGCTACACCTTC TRBV20-1 - 15 TRBJ1-2 TRBD1
CASSPKGGGDYGYTF TGTGCCAGCAGCCCGAAGGGGGGAGGGGACTATGGCTACACCTTC TRBV7-9 few 15 TRBJ1-2 -
CSARDGLPFLTQYF TGCAGTGCTAGAGATGGACTACCGTTTCTTACGCAGTATTTT TRBV20-1 - 14 TRBJ2-3 -